This T cell receptor (beta chain) was sequenced for a study of beta chain features in type 1 diabetes. Study-wide context: Examination spanned around 100,000,000 sorted cells from all samples.

Germline trimming cut 3 bases from V and 5 bases from J; bases unmatched to any gene: 0. Germline lookup yields CDR1 SNHLY and CDR2 FYNNEI. The CDR3 totals 12 residues. Findings of the study overall: When Type 1 diabetes patients were examined, their TCRB CDR3s proved moderately but significantly shorter in all four CD4+ subsets.

Expressed TCRB transcripts were sequenced, since all the RNA that had been isolated was reverse transcribed. Assay: immunoSEQ multiplex PCR; the TCRdb copy retains only in-frame clones and omits some. There are 330,000 or so clones in the sample; about 14% occur only once, and 6.7% lies in the top ten. This clone was picked up a small number of times. Antigen: not known. Other DNA sequences in this sample translate to the same CDR3. Averaging about 116 mL, one heparinised blood draw was given by each donor. Sorting with CD45RO/CCR7/CD25/CD127/CD95/CD27 yielded naive, central memory, regulatory and stem-like memory CD4+ cells.

V usage is TRBV2 and J usage is TRBJ1-2; 7 bases agree with TRBD1. Sequenced input: central memory CD4+ T cells from blood. This receptor was obtained from a young man in good health. Here the CDR3 reads CASSDRGYGYTF. In nucleotides, the CDR3 is TGTGCCAGCAGTGACAGGGGGTATGGCTACACCTTC.